These 14 T cell receptor beta chains share one sample of origin, sequenced in a study of response to subunit inactivated influenza vaccine. TCRdb re-called the RT-PCR reads through MiXCR, storing one row per CDR3 protein. The sample records 540,000 or so distinct CDR3 sequences, 13% being singletons. The material sequenced was PBMCs from blood, taken 40 to 50 days after vaccination. The receptors were gathered from a man over 45 who received an inactivated influenza vaccine.

This clonotype was seen repeatedly, ten times or more. V usage is TRBV6-1 and J usage is TRBJ1-3; D unclear. Germline V gene lookup returns CDR1 MNHNS and CDR2 SASEGT. Trimming took 6 bases from V and 0 from J, leaving 15 bases between them. This CDR3 contains 16 residues. The CDR3 protein is CASSWGGRNSGNTIYF. CDR3 DNA sequence: TGTGCCAGCAGCTGGGGTGGCCGAAACTCTGGAAACACCATATATTTT.

This clonotype was seen more than once but under ten times. This chain joins TRBV6-5 and TRBJ1-6; TRBD1 is a possible D gene (5 bases). The CDR3 has 15 residues. Trimming cost V 4 bases and J 10 bases, with 17 bases left between them. Germline CDR1 reads MNHEY; CDR2 reads SVGAGI. The CDR3 DNA sequence: TGTGCCAGCAGTTCCTCCGCCAGGGTGGAATCACCCCTCCACTTT. Translating gives CASSSSARVESPLHF.

This chain uses TRBV30 with TRBJ2-3; D is undetermined. Trimming removed 0 bases at V and 8 bases at J, with 6 bases between. This CDR3 is 11 amino acids long. Per germline, CDR1 GTSNPN and CDR2 SVGIG (reference sequence). The CDR3 is CAWSVSPTQYF. The CDR3 DNA is TGTGCCTGGAGTGTCTCTCCTACGCAGTATTTT. The full variable domain, rest sourced from reference TRBV30 and TRBJ2-3, is SQTIHQWPATLVQPVGSPLSLECTVEGTSNPNLYWYRQAAGRGLQLLFYSVGIGQISSEVPQNLSASRPQDRQFILSSKKLLLSDSGFYLCAWSVSPTQYFGPGTRLTVL.

This clonotype was counted only a few times. The chain employs TRBV12-3 or TRBV12-4 and TRBJ2-3; 7 bases align to TRBD2. V was clipped by 8 bases and J by 4 bases; unmatched bases: 6. This CDR3 is built from 13 residues. In DNA, the CDR3 is TGTGCCAGCGGGCGCGGGAGACCAGATACGCAGTATTTT. Protein product: CASGRGRPDTQYF.

This clonotype was seen only a few times. The V call is TRBV6-1, the J call TRBJ2-1; D tentatively fits TRBD1 or TRBD2 (5 bases each). With 4 bases removed from V and 0 bases from J, the gap between germline ends came to 10 bases. Germline lookup yields CDR1 MNHNS and CDR2 SASEGT. The CDR3 runs to 15 residues. CDR3 loop: CASSVGTRSYNEQFF. CDR3 in DNA: TGTGCCAGCAGTGTGGGGACCCGCTCCTACAATGAGCAGTTCTTC.

V gene TRBV20-1 combines with J gene TRBJ1-1, with D perhaps matching TRBD1 (5 bases). The CDR3 spans 14 residues. The germline V gene encodes CDR1 DFQATT and CDR2 SNEGSKA (reference sequence). V lost 1 base and J 5 bases, leaving 14 bases between the germline ends. CDR3 DNA sequence: TGCAGTGCTAGAGTGGGGGGTAAGAGTACTGAAGCTTTCTTT. Residues: CSARVGGKSTEAFF.

The J gene is TRBJ1-1, the V gene TRBV4-1; D ambiguous. Germline CDR1 reads MGHRA; CDR2 reads YSYEKL. CDR3 length: 13 amino acids. V lost 6 bases and J 2 bases, leaving 10 bases between the germline ends. CDR3 amino acids: CASRVRSNTEAFF. The CDR3 region has the DNA TGCGCCAGCAGGGTACGGTCCAACACTGAAGCTTTCTTT.

This rearrangement joins TRBV5-1 to TRBJ2-1; 11 bases map to TRBD2. V trimming: 1 base; J trimming: 6 bases; junction bases outside the gene matches: 6. This CDR3 is 16 amino acids long. From germline, CDR1 is SGHRS and CDR2 YFSETQ. DNA of the CDR3: TGCGCCAGCAGCTTGAAGACTAGCGGGGTGACCAATGAGCAGTTCTTC. Translating gives CASSLKTSGVTNEQFF.

This chain uses TRBV5-3 with TRBJ2-3; 12 nucleotides match TRBD2. TRBV5-3 is flagged as an ORF with uncertain function. The CDR3 has 14 residues. The V gene end was trimmed by 9 bases and the J gene end by 14 bases; junction bases not matched to a gene: 16. The CDR3 region is CAIGPGLAGWALYF. Written as DNA, the CDR3 is TGTGCCATCGGCCCTGGACTAGCGGGGTGGGCGCTGTATTTT.

There are a few counts of this clonotype. The CDR3 nucleotides are TGCGCCAGCAGCCAAGATTGGGTAGTAGCTAGCACAGATACGCAGTATTTT. This translates into CASSQDWVVASTDTQYF. The chain joins TRBV4-3 to TRBJ2-3, with D uncertain. This CDR3 contains 17 residues. Per germline, CDR1 LGHNA and CDR2 YSLEER. With 0 bases removed from V and 0 bases from J, the gap between germline ends came to 13 bases.

This clonotype was counted ten times or more. The rearrangement joins TRBV12-3 or TRBV12-4 to TRBJ2-7; no definite D call. The CDR3 sequence is 15 residues long. V was shortened by 7 bases and J by 1 base, with 17 bases between the two germline ends. The CDR3 region has the DNA TGTGCCAGCATGTCCCCCCTGGACGGTTCCTACGAGCAGTACTTC. This gives the protein CASMSPLDGSYEQYF.

The chain is built from TRBV28 and TRBJ2-7; 10 nucleotides align to TRBD1. The CDR3 totals 14 residues. The J segment lost 4 bases and the V segment lost 8 bases, leaving 8 bases of the junction unmatched. CDR1 is MDHEN and CDR2 is SYDVKM in the germline V gene. For the CDR3, the DNA is TGTGCCAGCGGGGGGACAGGGGAGGCGTACGAGCAGTACTTC. Translated, it gives CASGGTGEAYEQYF.

The rearrangement joins TRBV6-5 to TRBJ2-7, with TRBD2 identical over 8 bases. Trimming took 4 bases from V and 0 from J; bases not matched to a gene: 8. The CDR3 consists of 16 residues. The V gene's germline CDR1 is MNHEY and CDR2 SVGAGI. CDR3 bases: TGTGCCAGCAGTTTAGGAGGACTAGCACGCTCCTACGAGCAGTACTTC. Its protein product is CASSLGGLARSYEQYF.

The CDR3 DNA sequence: TGTGCCAGCAGCTCCACGGACAAGGGGACCCAGTACTTC. Amino acids: CASSSTDKGTQYF. The chain employs TRBV7-2 and TRBJ2-5; tentative D call: TRBD1 (5 bases). V dropped 4 bases and J dropped 7 bases, with 13 bases sitting between them. The CDR3 consists of 13 residues. Germline CDR1 and CDR2: SGHTA and FQGNSA.